Sequencing of this T cell receptor beta chain was carried out in a study of blood T cell repertoires in COVID-19. V lost 8 bases and J lost 3, with 15 bases in between. This CDR3 contains 14 residues. Germline V CDR1 and CDR2: SNHLY, FYNNEI. Libraries were prepared by immunoSEQ multiplex PCR; TCRdb keeps only in-frame clonotypes and omits some of them. The data contain 190,000 or so clones, more than 75% of them singletons. The sequenced sample was peripheral blood. The source of this sequence is a woman younger than 30 who had recovered from COVID-19. This rearrangement joins TRBV2 to TRBJ2-3; tentative D call: TRBD1 (6 bases). CDR3 in DNA: TGTGCCAGCGGAGAACAGGGTTTGACAGATACGCAGTATTTT. It is translated as CASGEQGLTDTQYF.